These T cell receptor beta chains were read from a single sample in a study of response to subunit inactivated influenza vaccine. TCRdb ran MiXCR on the RT-PCR reads and lists one entry per CDR3 protein. The repertoire holds hundreds of thousands of distinct CDR3 sequences, less than 8% seen once, with 10% to 15% in the top ten. The sequenced sample was PBMCs from blood, obtained roughly 24 months after vaccination. The receptors originated from a man aged 50-75 years who received an inactivated influenza vaccine. Each CDR3 is given without its conserved first and last residue.

v_gene	j_gene	CDR3aa
TRBV29-1	TRBJ2-3	SVGGTGHGDTQY
TRBV12-3/TRBV12-4	TRBJ2-1	ASSQTTAGEQF
TRBV6-1	TRBJ2-3	ASRPRDRGADTQY
TRBV7-2	TRBJ2-3	ASSLGVTTDTQY
TRBV2	TRBJ2-7	ASSVFEQY
TRBV20-1	TRBJ2-5	SAESGTGEKGTQY
TRBV27	TRBJ2-2	ASSPLRDRGPGELF
TRBV20-1	TRBJ2-2	SALRGTVTGELF
TRBV20-1	TRBJ2-7	SASPGRADHEQY
TRBV6-5	TRBJ1-6	ASSFTQGQPLH
TRBV6-2/TRBV6-3	TRBJ2-5	ASSPALAQETQY
TRBV20-1	TRBJ1-1	SARPPRAMNTEAF
TRBV21-1	TRBJ1-1	ASSRVWNTEAF
TRBV9	TRBJ1-4	ASSVGGTGVEKLF
TRBV7-8	TRBJ2-7	ASSSRTGSYEQY
TRBV10-3	TRBJ2-7	AISEYGGMEQY
TRBV6-1	TRBJ2-2	ASKTGVPGTQNTGELF
TRBV6-2/TRBV6-3	TRBJ1-1	ASKSNTEAF
TRBV7-2	TRBJ2-1	ASSLGPEYNEQF
TRBV29-1	TRBJ2-3	SVFTALTSTDTQY
TRBV20-1	TRBJ2-3	SAKYPLVKGELGDTQY
TRBV24-1	TRBJ2-2	ATSDQLSVGELF